This TCR beta chain was identified during a study of T cells in Graves' hyperthyroidism and ophthalmopathy. The CDR3 loop spans 15 amino acids. With 2 bases clipped from V and 3 bases from J, the junction kept 4 bases outside the gene matches. Germline V gene sequence: CDR1 SGDLS, CDR2 YYNGEE. Study-wide points: Ophthalmopathy onset followed model prediction by a median approximately six months. Ophthalmopathy was told apart from stable hyperthyroidism by a 13 V-J model.

The patients, who ranged from 18 to 65 in age, presented with newly diagnosed hyperthyroidism lasting under 2 months. A patient was excluded if there was uncontrolled infection, other autoimmune disease, pregnancy or lactation. TCR beta CDR3 regions were amplified from RNA. The TCR CDR3 first-round RT-PCR relied on the HTBI primer set. Using its own MiXCR run on the multiplex PCR reads, TCRdb lists one record per CDR3 protein. The sample has a few hundred thousand distinct CDR3 sequences; around 14% are singletons. This clonotype showed up many times. Its specificity is unknown. This chain uses TRBV9 with TRBJ2-2; 7 bases map to TRBD2. The TCR originated in a woman aged 18-29 years with Graves' hyperthyroidism. The specimen sequenced was blood. CDR3 residues: CASSVGSGHTGELFF. CDR3 bases: TGTGCCAGCAGCGTTGGTAGCGGGCACACCGGGGAGCTGTTTTTT.